A single sample gave rise to the 6 T cell receptor beta chains below, sequenced in a study of post-analysis software for immune sequencing data. Unique-molecular-identifier-tagged TCR beta cDNA libraries were used. TCRdb re-called the PCR reads with MiXCR, one entry per CDR3 protein. The sample carries around 440,000 distinct CDR3 sequences, under 55% recorded once. These receptors' antigens are unknown. Study-level results: When patients were compared with controls, four or five TRBV segments were more frequent, TRBV5-6, TRBV5-1 and TRBV20-1 among them.

The sample taken for sequencing was blood. These receptors came from a girl aged 5-17 years with multiple sclerosis.

The J gene is TRBJ2-5, the V gene TRBV5-1; a weak D match, TRBD1 (5 bases). V was cut by 5 bases and J by 2 bases, with 16 bases left in between. The germline CDR1 and CDR2 sequences are SGHRS and YFSETQ. CDR3 length equals 15 residues. DNA of the CDR3: TGCGCCAGCAGTGGGCAGGGCAGGTCTCAAGAGACCCAGTACTTC. Protein sequence: CASSGQGRSQETQYF.

On this clonotype itself: Germline is not matched at one junction end, which may reflect a read error. The chain is built from TRBV12-5 and TRBJ2-1, with D hard to call. The CDR3 spans 14 residues. Germline CDR1 LGHNT, CDR2 FRNRAP. The CDR3 DNA follows: TGTGCTAGTGGTTTGGTATTGATTAGCAATGGGCAGTTCTTC. Translated: CASGLVLISNGQFF.

The chain combines TRBV4-3 with TRBJ2-2; 8 bases map to TRBD2. The V gene's germline CDR1 is LGHNA and CDR2 YSLEER. J gave up 11 bases and V 5 bases, and 22 bases lay outside the gene matches. The CDR3 has 18 residues. The CDR3 bases are TGCGCCAGCAGCTCCCAAAGAGGTGGTAGCGGGGAAACGGTCGAGCTGTTTTTT. This codes for CASSSQRGGSGETVELFF.

The chain employs TRBV5-1 and TRBJ1-1, with TRBD1 identical over 9 bases. Germline trimming cut 4 bases from V and 11 bases from J; bases unmatched to any gene: 9. The length of the CDR3 is 13 residues. The germline V gene has CDR1 SGHRS and CDR2 YFSETQ. The CDR3 coding sequence is TGCGCCAGCAGCCCCGGACAGGGGTCTACGGCTTTCTTT. Its protein is CASSPGQGSTAFF.

The chain uses TRBV12-3 or TRBV12-4 and TRBJ2-5, with 11 bases lining up with TRBD2. With the DNA end fitting TRBJ2-7 better, the J assignment may be wrong. The CDR3 loop spans 18 amino acids. CDR3 protein: CASSLLSSPTSGVYEQYF. The CDR3 DNA is TGTGCCAGCAGTTTACTCTCCTCCCCGACTAGCGGGGTCTACGAGCAGTACTTC.

This chain connects TRBV20-1 to TRBJ2-1, with TRBD1 matching over 9 bases. Looked up from germline, CDR1 is DFQATT and CDR2 is SNEGSKA (reference sequence). V gave up 5 bases and J gave up 9 bases; unmatched junction bases: 14. The CDR3 totals 15 residues. In nucleotides, the CDR3 is TGCAGTGCTTACCTGCCGGGACAGGGAGGTGGTGAGCAGTTCTTC. Its translation is CSAYLPGQGGGEQFF.